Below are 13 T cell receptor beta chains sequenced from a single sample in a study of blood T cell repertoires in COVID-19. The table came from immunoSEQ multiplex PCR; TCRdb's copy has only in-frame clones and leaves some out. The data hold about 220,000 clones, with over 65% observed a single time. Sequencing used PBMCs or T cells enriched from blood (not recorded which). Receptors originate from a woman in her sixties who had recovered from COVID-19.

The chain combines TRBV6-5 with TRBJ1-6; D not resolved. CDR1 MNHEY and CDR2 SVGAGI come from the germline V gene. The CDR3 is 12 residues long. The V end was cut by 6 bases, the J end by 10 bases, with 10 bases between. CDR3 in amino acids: CASSLTGSPLHF. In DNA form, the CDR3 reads TGTGCCAGCAGCTTAACGGGGTCACCCCTCCACTTT.

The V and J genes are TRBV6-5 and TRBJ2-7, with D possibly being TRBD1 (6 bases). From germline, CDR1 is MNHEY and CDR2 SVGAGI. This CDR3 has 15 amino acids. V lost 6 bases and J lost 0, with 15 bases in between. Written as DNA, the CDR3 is TGTGCCAGCAGGAGGTCCGGGGACAACTCCTACGAGCAGTACTTC. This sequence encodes CASRRSGDNSYEQYF.

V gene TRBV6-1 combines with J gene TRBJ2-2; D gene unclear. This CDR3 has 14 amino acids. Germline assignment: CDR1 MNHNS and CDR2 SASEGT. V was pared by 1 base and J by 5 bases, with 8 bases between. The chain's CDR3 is CASSEGALTGELFF. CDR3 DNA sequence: TGTGCCAGCAGTGAAGGCGCTTTAACCGGGGAGCTGTTTTTT.

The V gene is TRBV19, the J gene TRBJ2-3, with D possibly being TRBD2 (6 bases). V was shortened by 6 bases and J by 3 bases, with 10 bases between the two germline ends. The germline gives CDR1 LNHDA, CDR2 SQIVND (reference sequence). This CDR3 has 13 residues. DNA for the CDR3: TGTGCCAGTAGACTGGGAGGTACAGATACGCAGTATTTT. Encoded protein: CASRLGGTDTQYF.

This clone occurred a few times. The chain's CDR3 is CASSGTGPSSYNEQFF. CDR3 nucleotides: TGTGCCAGCAGCGGGACAGGGCCAAGCTCCTACAATGAGCAGTTCTTC. V and J are TRBV7-9 and TRBJ2-1; 9 bases fit TRBD1. Trimming removed 5 bases from V and 0 bases from J; junction bases left unmatched: 5. The CDR3 runs to 16 residues. Per germline, CDR1 SEHNR and CDR2 FQNEAQ (reference sequence). The whole variable domain, filled in from reference TRBV7-9 and TRBJ2-1, reads DTGVSQNPRHKITKRGQNVTFRCDPISEHNRLYWYRQTLGQGPEFLTYFQNEAQLEKSRLLSDRFSAERPKGSFSTLEIQRTEQGDSAMYLCASSGTGPSSYNEQFFGPGTRLTVL.

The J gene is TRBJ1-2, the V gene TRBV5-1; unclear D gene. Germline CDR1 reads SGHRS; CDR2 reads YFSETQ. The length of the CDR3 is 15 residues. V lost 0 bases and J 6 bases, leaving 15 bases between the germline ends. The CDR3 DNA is TGCGCCAGCAGCTTGGGGCAAGGAAGGAGCAATGGCTACACCTTC. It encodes CASSLGQGRSNGYTF. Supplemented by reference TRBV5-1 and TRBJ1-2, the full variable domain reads KAGVTQTPRYLIKTRGQQVTLSCSPISGHRSVSWYQQTPGQGLQFLFEYFSETQRNKGNFPGRFSGRQFSNSRSEMNVSTLELGDSALYLCASSLGQGRSNGYTFGSGTRLTVV.

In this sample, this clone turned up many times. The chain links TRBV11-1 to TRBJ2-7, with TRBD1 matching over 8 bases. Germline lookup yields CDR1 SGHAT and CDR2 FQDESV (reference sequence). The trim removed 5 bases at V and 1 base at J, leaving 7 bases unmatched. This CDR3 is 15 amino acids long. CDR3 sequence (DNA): TGTGCCAGCAGCCTCCACAGGGGGGAATCCTACGAGCAGTACTTC. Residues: CASSLHRGESYEQYF.

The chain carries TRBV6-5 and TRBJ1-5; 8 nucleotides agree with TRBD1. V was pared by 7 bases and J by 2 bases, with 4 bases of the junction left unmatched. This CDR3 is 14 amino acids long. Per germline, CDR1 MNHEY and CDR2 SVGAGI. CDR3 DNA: TGTGCCAGCAATACGGACAGGGGCAATCAGCCCCAGCATTTT. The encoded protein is CASNTDRGNQPQHF.

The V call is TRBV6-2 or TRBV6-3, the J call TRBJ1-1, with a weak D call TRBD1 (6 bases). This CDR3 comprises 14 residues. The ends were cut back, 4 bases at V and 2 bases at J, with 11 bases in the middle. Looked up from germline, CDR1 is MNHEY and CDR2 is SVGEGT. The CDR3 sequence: CASSSTGFNTEAFF. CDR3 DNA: TGTGCCAGCAGTTCGACAGGTTTTAACACTGAAGCTTTCTTT.

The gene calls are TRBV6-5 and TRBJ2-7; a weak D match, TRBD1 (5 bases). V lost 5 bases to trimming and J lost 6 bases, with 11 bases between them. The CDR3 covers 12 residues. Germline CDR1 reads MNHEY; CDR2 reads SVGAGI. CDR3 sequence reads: CASSPVGAEQYF. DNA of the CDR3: TGTGCCAGCAGTCCAGTTGGGGCCGAGCAGTACTTC.

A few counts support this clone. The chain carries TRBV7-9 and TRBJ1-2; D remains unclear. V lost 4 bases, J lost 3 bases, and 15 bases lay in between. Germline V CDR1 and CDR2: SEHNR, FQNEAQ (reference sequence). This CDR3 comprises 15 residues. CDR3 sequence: CASSSPGAGDYGYTF. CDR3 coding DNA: TGTGCCAGCAGCTCCCCGGGAGCCGGGGACTATGGCTACACCTTC.

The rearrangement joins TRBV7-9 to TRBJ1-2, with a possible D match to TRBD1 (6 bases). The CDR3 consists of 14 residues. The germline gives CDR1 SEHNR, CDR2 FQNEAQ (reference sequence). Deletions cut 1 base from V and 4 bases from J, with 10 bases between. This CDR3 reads CASSLVGAIYGYTF. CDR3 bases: TGTGCCAGCAGCTTAGTGGGGGCCATCTATGGCTACACCTTC.

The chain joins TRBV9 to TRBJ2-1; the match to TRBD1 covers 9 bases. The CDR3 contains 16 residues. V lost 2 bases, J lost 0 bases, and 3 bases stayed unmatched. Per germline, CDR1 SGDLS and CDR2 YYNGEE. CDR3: CASSVGTGSSYNEQFF. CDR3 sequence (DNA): TGTGCCAGCAGCGTGGGGACAGGGAGCTCCTACAATGAGCAGTTCTTC.